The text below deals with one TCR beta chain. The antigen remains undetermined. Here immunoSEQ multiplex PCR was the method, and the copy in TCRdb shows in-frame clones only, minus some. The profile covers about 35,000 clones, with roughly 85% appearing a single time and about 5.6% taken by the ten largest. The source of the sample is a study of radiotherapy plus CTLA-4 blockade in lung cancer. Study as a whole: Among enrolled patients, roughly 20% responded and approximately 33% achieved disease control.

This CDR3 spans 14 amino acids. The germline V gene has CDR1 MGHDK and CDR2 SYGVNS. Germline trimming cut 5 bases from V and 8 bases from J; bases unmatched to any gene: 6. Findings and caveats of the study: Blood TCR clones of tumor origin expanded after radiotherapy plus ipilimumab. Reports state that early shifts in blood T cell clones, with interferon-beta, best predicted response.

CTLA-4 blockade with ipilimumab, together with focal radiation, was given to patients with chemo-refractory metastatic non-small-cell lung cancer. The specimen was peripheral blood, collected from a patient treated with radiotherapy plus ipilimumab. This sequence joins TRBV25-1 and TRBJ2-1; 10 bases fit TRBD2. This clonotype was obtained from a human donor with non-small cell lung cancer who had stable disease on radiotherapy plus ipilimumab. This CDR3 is CASSPIAGGYEQFF. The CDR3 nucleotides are TGTGCCAGCAGTCCAATAGCGGGGGGCTATGAGCAGTTCTTC.